These 5 T cell receptor beta chains were sequenced from one sample in a study of CD8 T cells in Susac syndrome. Random hexamers primed reverse transcription of about 0.45 to 1 ug RNA. Via MiXCR, TCRdb re-called the immunoSEQ multiplex PCR reads, giving one row per CDR3 protein. This table has 150,000 to 200,000 distinct CDR3 sequences, roughly 95% appearing once. Material for sequencing was CD4+ T cells from PBMCs. The receptor source for this set is a human donor with Susac syndrome.

The chain links TRBV7-9 to TRBJ2-3; a weak D match, TRBD1 (6 bases). This CDR3 comprises 15 residues. Germline V gene data show CDR1 as SEHNR and CDR2 as FQNEAQ (reference sequence). Trimming removed 4 bases from V and 0 bases from J, with 11 bases in between. For the CDR3, the DNA is TGTGCCAGCAGCTCCTGGACAGCTAGCACAGATACGCAGTATTTT. Residues: CASSSWTASTDTQYF.

CDR3 DNA: TGTGCCAGCAGCTGGATAGGAGGGCCTGTCAATGAGCAGTTCTTC. Protein sequence: CASSWIGGPVNEQFF. The V gene is TRBV7-2, the J gene TRBJ2-1; weak D call: TRBD2 (6 bases). The V gene's germline CDR1 is SGHTA and CDR2 FQGNSA. This CDR3 contains 15 residues. With 4 bases removed from V and 6 bases from J, the gap between germline ends came to 16 bases.

The rearrangement uses TRBV4-2 and TRBJ2-2, with 14 nucleotides matching TRBD2. Germline loops: CDR1 LGHNA, CDR2 YNFKEQ. The V segment lost 4 bases and the J segment 6 bases; nucleotides outside the gene matches: 16. The CDR3 is 20 amino acids. CDR3 loop: CASSRRTSGGITTGPGELFF. CDR3 nucleotide sequence: TGTGCCAGCAGCCGGAGGACTAGCGGGGGGATTACTACTGGTCCCGGGGAGCTGTTTTTT.

The chain joins TRBV30 to TRBJ2-5; D unclear. Germline V gives CDR1 GTSNPN, CDR2 SVGIG (reference sequence). Trimming removed 8 bases at V and 2 bases at J, with 9 bases between. The CDR3 covers 11 residues. CDR3 bases: TGTGCCGGAAGCAGACAAGAGACCCAGTACTTC. Encoded protein: CAGSRQETQYF.

The chain combines TRBV11-2 with TRBJ2-7; a possible D gene is TRBD1 (6 bases). Germline V CDR1 and CDR2: SGHAT, FQNNGV. Deletions cut 2 bases from V and 0 bases from J, with 20 bases between. This CDR3 has 18 amino acids. In nucleotides, the CDR3 is TGTGCCAGCAGCTTATATTTGGACAGCCCGACTCACTCCTACGAGCAGTACTTC. Translated, it gives CASSLYLDSPTHSYEQYF.